This T cell receptor beta chain derives from a study of OX40 agonist ivuxolimab in advanced cancers. Study information: Patients received ivuxolimab, an intravenous treatment, every 2 weeks at 0.01 to 10 mg/kg.

The study, taken as a whole, reports: Some of the lowest clonal expansion was seen in partial responders at 0.1-3.0 mg/kg. At 0.1 to 3.0 mg/kg, CD4+ and CD8+ blood T cells expanded clonally by week 6.

About this clone: Antigen specificity is unknown.

Germline V gene sequence: CDR1 MNHEY, CDR2 SMNVEV (reference sequence). Deletions cut 6 bases from V and 2 bases from J, with 14 bases between. This CDR3 is 15 amino acids long. This table comes from immunoSEQ multiplex PCR, and its TCRdb copy is limited to in-frame clones, with some not included. Altogether 10,000 to 13,000 clones are present, around 78% being singletons, with the ten largest covering 21%. Sequencing was performed on CD4+ or CD8+ T cells sorted from blood, taken in a trial of the OX40 agonist ivuxolimab. V and J are TRBV27 and TRBJ2-1, with D perhaps being TRBD1 or TRBD2 (5 bases each). The source is an adult with an advanced solid tumor such as melanoma, head and neck, liver or kidney cancer. DNA for the CDR3: TGTGCCAGCAGCAGCCGGGACGGACCCTACAATGAGCAGTTCTTC. It encodes CASSSRDGPYNEQFF.